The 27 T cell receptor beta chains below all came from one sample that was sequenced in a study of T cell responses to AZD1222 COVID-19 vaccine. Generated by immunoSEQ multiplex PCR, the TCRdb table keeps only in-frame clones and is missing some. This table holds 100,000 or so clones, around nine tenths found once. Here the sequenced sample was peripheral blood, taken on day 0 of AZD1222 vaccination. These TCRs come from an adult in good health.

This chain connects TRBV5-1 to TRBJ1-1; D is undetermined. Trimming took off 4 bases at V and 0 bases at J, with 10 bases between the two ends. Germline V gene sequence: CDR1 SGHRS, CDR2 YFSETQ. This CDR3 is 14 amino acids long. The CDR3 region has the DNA TGCGCCAGCAGCCTAGATACAGTGAACACTGAAGCTTTCTTT. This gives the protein CASSLDTVNTEAFF.

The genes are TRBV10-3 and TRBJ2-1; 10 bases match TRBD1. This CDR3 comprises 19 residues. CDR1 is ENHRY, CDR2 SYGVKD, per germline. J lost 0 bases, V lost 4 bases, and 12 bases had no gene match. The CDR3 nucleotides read TGTGCCATCAGTGGGCCAGGACAGGGGGGAGAAGCCTCCTACAATGAGCAGTTCTTC. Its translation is CAISGPGQGGEASYNEQFF.

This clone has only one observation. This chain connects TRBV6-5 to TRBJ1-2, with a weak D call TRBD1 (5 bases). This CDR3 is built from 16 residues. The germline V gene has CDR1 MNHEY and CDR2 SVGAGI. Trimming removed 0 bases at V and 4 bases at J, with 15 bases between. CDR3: CASSYSSKPGGYGYTF. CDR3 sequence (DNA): TGTGCCAGCAGTTACTCGAGTAAGCCGGGGGGCTATGGCTACACCTTC.

The CDR3 sequence: CAIRATGNNEKLFF. CDR3 bases: TGTGCCATCAGGGCGACAGGGAATAATGAAAAACTGTTTTTT. The chain joins TRBV10-3 to TRBJ1-4, with 7 bases matching TRBD1. Looked up from germline, CDR1 is ENHRY and CDR2 is SYGVKD. V shed 6 bases, J shed 4 bases, and the junction held 5 bases outside the gene matches. The CDR3 sequence is 14 residues long.

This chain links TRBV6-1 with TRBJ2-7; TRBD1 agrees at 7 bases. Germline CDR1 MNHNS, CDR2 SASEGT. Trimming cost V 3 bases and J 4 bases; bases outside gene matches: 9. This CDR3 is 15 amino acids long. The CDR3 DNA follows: TGTGCCAGCAGTGAGTACCGGACAGGATATTACGAGCAGTACTTC. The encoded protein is CASSEYRTGYYEQYF.

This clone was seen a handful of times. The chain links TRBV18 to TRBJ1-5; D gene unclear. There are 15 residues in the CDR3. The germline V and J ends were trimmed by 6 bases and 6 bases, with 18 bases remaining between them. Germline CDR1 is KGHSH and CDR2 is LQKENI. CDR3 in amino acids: CASSTRSGMGQPQHF. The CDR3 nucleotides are TGTGCCAGCTCTACCCGGTCGGGAATGGGTCAGCCCCAGCATTTT.

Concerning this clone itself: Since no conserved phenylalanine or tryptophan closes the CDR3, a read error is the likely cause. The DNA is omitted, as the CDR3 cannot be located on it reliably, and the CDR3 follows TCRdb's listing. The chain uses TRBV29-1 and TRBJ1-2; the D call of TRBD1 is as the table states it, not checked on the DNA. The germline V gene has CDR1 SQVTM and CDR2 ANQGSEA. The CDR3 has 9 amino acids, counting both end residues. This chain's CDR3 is CSPGQALSL.

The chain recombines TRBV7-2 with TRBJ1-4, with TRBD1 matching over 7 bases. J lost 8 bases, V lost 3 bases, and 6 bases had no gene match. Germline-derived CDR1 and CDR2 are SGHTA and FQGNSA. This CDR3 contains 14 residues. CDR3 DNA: TGTGCCAGCAGCTTTCGACCGACAGGGGAAAAACTGTTTTTT. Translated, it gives CASSFRPTGEKLFF.

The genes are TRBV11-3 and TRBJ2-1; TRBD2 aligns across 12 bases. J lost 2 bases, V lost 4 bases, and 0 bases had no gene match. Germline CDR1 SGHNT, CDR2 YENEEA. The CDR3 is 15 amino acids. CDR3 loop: CASSSSGGAYNEQFF. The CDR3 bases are TGTGCCAGCAGCTCTAGCGGGGGGGCCTACAATGAGCAGTTCTTC.

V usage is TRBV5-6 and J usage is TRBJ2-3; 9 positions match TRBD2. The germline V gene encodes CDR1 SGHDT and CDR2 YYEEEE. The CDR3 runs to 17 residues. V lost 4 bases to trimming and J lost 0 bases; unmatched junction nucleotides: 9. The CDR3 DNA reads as TGTGCCAGCAGCCGTCTTCTAGCGGGGATTAGCACAGATACGCAGTATTTT. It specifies CASSRLLAGISTDTQYF.

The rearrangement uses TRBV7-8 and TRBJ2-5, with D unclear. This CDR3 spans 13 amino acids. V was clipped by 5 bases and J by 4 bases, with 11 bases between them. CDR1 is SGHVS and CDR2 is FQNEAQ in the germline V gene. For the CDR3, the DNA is TGTGCCAGCAGCCGGCCTTTTGGAGAGACCCAGTACTTC. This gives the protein CASSRPFGETQYF.

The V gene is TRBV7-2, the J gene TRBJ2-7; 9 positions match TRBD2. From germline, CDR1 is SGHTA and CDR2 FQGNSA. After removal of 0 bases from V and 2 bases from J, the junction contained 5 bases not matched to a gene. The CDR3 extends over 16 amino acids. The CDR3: CASSLARGGGAYEQYF. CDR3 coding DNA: TGTGCCAGCAGCTTAGCGAGGGGCGGGGGGGCCTACGAGCAGTACTTC. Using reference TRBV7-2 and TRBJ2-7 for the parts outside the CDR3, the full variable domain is GAGVSQSPSNKVTEKGKDVELRCDPISGHTALYWYRQSLGQGLEFLIYFQGNSAPDKSGLPSDRFSAERTGGSVSTLTIQRTQQEDSAVYLCASSLARGGGAYEQYFGPGTRLTVT.

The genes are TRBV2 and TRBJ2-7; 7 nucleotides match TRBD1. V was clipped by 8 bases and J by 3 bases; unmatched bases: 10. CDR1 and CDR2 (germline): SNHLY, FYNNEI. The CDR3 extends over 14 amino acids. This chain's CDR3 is CASARDREYYEQYF. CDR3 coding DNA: TGTGCCAGCGCCCGGGACAGAGAGTACTACGAGCAGTACTTC.

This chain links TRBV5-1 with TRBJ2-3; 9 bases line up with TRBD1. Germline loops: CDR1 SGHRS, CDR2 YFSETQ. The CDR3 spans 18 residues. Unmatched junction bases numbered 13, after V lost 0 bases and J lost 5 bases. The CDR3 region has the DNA TGCGCCAGCAGCTTGGGACCTAGAAGGGACAGGGCGAGAGATACGCAGTATTTT. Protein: CASSLGPRRDRARDTQYF.

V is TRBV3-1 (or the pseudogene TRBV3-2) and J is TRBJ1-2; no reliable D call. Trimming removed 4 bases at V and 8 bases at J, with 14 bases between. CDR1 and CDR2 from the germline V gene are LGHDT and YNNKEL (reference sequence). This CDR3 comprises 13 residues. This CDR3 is CASSPTREGGYTF. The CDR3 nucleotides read TGTGCCAGCAGCCCCACAAGGGAGGGAGGCTACACCTTC.

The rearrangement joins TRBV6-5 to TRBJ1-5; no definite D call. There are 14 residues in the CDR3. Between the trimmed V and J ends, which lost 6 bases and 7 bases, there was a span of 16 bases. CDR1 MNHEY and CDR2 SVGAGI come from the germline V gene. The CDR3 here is CASSPWPGNQPQHF. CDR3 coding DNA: TGTGCCAGCAGCCCATGGCCGGGTAACCAGCCCCAGCATTTT.

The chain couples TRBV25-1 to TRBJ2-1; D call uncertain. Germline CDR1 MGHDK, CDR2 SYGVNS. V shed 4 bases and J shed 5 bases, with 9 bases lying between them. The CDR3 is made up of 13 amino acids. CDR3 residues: CASSAIFNNEQFF. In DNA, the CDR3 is TGTGCCAGCAGTGCCATTTTTAACAATGAGCAGTTCTTC.

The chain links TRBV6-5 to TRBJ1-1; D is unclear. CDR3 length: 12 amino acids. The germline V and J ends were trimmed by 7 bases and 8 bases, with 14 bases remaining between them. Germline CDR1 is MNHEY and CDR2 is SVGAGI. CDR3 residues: CASIPPLGEAFF. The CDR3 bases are TGTGCCAGCATTCCACCCCTTGGGGAAGCTTTCTTT.

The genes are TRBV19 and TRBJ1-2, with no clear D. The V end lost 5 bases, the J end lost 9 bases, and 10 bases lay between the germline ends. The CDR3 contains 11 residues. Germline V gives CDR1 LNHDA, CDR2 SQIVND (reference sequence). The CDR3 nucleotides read TGTGCCAGTAGTTTCTCACGAAGCTACACCTTC. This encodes CASSFSRSYTF.

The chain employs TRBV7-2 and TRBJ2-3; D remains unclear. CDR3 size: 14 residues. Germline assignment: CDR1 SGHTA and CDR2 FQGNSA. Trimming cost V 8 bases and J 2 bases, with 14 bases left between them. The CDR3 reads CASEKGRNTDTQYF. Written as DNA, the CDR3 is TGTGCCAGCGAAAAGGGCAGAAACACAGATACGCAGTATTTT.

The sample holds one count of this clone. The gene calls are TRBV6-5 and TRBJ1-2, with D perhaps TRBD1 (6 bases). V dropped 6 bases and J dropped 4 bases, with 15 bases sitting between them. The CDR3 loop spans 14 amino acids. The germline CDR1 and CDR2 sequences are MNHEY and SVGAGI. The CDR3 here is CASSDAGEIYGYTF. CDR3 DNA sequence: TGTGCCAGCAGCGACGCAGGGGAAATCTATGGCTACACCTTC.

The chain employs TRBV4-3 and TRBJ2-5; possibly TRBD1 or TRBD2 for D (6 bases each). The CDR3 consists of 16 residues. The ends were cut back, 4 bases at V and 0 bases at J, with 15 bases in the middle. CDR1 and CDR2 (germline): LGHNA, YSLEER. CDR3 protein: CASSLARGANQETQYF. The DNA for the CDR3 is TGCGCCAGCAGCCTCGCAAGGGGGGCGAACCAAGAGACCCAGTACTTC.

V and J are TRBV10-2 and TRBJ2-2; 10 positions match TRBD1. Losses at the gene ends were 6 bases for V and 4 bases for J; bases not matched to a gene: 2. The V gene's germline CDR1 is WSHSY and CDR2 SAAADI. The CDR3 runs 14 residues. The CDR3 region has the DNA TGCGCCAGCAGCGGGACAGGGGCCACCGGGGAGCTGTTTTTT. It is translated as CASSGTGATGELFF.

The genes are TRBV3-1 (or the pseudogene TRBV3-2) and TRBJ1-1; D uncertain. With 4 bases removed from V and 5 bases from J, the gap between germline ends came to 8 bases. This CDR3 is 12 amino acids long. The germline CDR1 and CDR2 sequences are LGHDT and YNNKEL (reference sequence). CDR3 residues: CASSLGRTEAFF. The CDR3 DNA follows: TGTGCCAGCAGCCTAGGACGGACTGAAGCTTTCTTT.

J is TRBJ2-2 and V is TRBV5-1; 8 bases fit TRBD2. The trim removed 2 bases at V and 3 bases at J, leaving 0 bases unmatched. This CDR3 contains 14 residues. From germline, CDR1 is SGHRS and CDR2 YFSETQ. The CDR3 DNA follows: TGCGCCAGCAGCTTCGGGGGGGACACCGGGGAGCTGTTTTTT. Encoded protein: CASSFGGDTGELFF.

The CDR3 DNA follows: TGCGCCAGCAAGGCGGGAGAGACCCAGTACTTC. Translated: CASKAGETQYF. The J gene is TRBJ2-5, the V gene TRBV5-1, with a weak D call TRBD2 (5 bases). V lost 6 bases, J lost 4 bases, and 7 bases lay in between. From germline, CDR1 is SGHRS and CDR2 YFSETQ. The CDR3 contains 11 residues.

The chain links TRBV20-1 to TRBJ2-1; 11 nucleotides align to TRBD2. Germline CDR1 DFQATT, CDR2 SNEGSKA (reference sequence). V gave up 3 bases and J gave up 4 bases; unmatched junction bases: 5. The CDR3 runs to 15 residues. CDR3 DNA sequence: TGCAGTGCTAGTGGAACTAGCGGGGGTTACAATGAGCAGTTCTTC. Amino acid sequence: CSASGTSGGYNEQFF.